These T cell receptor beta chains were read from a single sample in a study of technical replicates of blood from a few donors. The repertoire was sequenced with immunoSEQ multiplex PCR; TCRdb's copy has only in-frame clones and lacks some. The table has about 61,000 clones, 97% seen once. The sample consisted of T cells isolated from PBMCs. These receptors came from a human donor in good health. Both conserved end residues are part of each CDR3. The order of the fields is clone size, D gene, CDR3 length, J gene, V gene, CDR3 DNA, CDR3 protein. The D gene is left open where the match is weak. The size of a clone is reported for some rows only, either as once, few or many, or as a class for expanded clones.

NA TRBD1 14 TRBJ1-2 TRBV11-3 TGTGCCACTAAAAGGCAGGGGGCGGACTATGGCTACACCTTC CATKRQGADYGYTF
NA TRBD2 17 TRBJ2-2 TRBV5-1 TGCGCCAGCAGCTTGGATCTAGCGGGGGGGCCGGCCGGGGAGCTGTTTTTT CASSLDLAGGPAGELFF
NA NA 15 TRBJ2-1 TRBV10-3 TGTGCCATCAGCCCCTCTTCCTCTCGCGGCCTTGAGCAGTTCTTC CAISPSSSRGLEQFF
NA NA 13 TRBJ2-7 TRBV5-6 TGTGCCAGCAGCTTGGTGGGACACTACGAGCAGTACTTC CASSLVGHYEQYF
NA TRBD1 15 TRBJ1-2 TRBV18 TGTGCCAGCTCACCCGGGACAGGGGATCACTATGGCTACACCTTC CASSPGTGDHYGYTF
NA NA 18 TRBJ2-3 TRBV15 TGTGCCACCAGCAGAGATGATAAGGGGCCGGGTATGGCAGATACGCAGTATTTT CATSRDDKGPGMADTQYF
NA TRBD1 15 TRBJ2-7 TRBV7-6 TGTGCCAGCAGCCCGACAGGGGTGGTTTTCTACGAGCAGTACTTC CASSPTGVVFYEQYF
NA TRBD1 14 TRBJ1-5 TRBV6-5 TGTGCCAGCAGTACCGGGACAGGGGATCAGCCCCAGCATTTT CASSTGTGDQPQHF
NA TRBD1 16 TRBJ1-5 TRBV30 TGTGCCTGGAGTGTCGACAGGGGAAGAGGCAATCAGCCCCAGCATTTT CAWSVDRGRGNQPQHF
NA NA 16 TRBJ1-4 TRBV6-5 TGTGCCAGCAGTTATGGAGAGTCCCCAACTAATGAAAAACTGTTTTTT CASSYGESPTNEKLFF
NA TRBD2 13 TRBJ2-5 TRBV12-5 TGTGCTAGTGGAGCGGGGCGTCAAGAGACCCAGTACTTC CASGAGRQETQYF
NA NA 14 TRBJ1-3 TRBV19 TGTGCCAGTAGTATACGGGGGGCTGGAAACACCATATATTTT CASSIRGAGNTIYF
NA TRBD2 16 TRBJ2-1 TRBV9 TGTGCCAGCAGCGTAGGAGTTAGCGGGGGATTCAATGAGCAGTTCTTC CASSVGVSGGFNEQFF
NA NA 15 TRBJ1-1 TRBV12-5 TGTGCTAGTGGTCCCTACACCGGGTCAGAGGGTGAAGCTTTCTTT CASGPYTGSEGEAFF
NA NA 13 TRBJ1-1 TRBV6-5 TGTGCCAGCAGTTACTCCTATAGTACTGAAGCTTTCTTT CASSYSYSTEAFF
NA NA 17 TRBJ2-7 TRBV5-6 TGTGCCAGCAGCCACCCCGGGGTGGGGGCTACCGTCTACGAGCAGTACTTC CASSHPGVGATVYEQYF
NA NA 14 TRBJ1-5 TRBV5-1 TGCGCCAGCAGCTTGGGAGGGGGGGATCAGCCCCAGCATTTT CASSLGGGDQPQHF
NA TRBD1 13 TRBJ2-7 TRBV29-1 TGCAGCGGTGGGGACAGGAATGGCAACGAGCAGTACTTC CSGGDRNGNEQYF
NA NA 13 TRBJ2-2 TRBV18 TGTGCCAGCTCACCAAGAGGCACCGGGGAGCTGTTTTTT CASSPRGTGELFF
NA NA 12 TRBJ2-7 TRBV11-3 TGTGCCAGCAGCTTAGATCGGGGGGAGCAGTACTTC CASSLDRGEQYF
NA TRBD1 17 TRBJ1-2 TRBV10-3 TGTGCCATCAGTCCAATCTCCGGGACAGGGGGCGAGAAGGGCTACACCTTC CAISPISGTGGEKGYTF
NA TRBD2 13 TRBJ2-5 TRBV4-1 TGCGCCAGCAGCCCCCAGCGGGAGGAGACCCAGTACTTC CASSPQREETQYF
once TRBD1 16 TRBJ2-1 TRBV6-4 TGTGCCAGCAGTGACTTAGCGACAGGGGACTACAATGAGCAGTTCTTC CASSDLATGDYNEQFF
once NA 15 TRBJ1-1 TRBV18 TGTGCCAGCTCACCACGAAGGGGTGGGGACACTGAAGCTTTCTTT CASSPRRGGDTEAFF
NA NA 15 TRBJ1-2 TRBV7-8 TGTGCCAGCAGAAAGGGGGACGGTACTAACTATGGCTACACCTTC CASRKGDGTNYGYTF
NA NA 15 TRBJ1-2 TRBV14 TGTGCCAGCAGCCAAGACAGGGGCCTAATCTATGGCTACACCTTC CASSQDRGLIYGYTF
NA NA 15 TRBJ2-2 TRBV5-1 TGCGCCAGCAGCTTGTTAGACACTCTCACCGGGGAGCTGTTTTTT CASSLLDTLTGELFF
NA TRBD1 14 TRBJ2-7 TRBV6-5 TGTGCCAGCAGTTACAGACAGGGAGTCTACGAGCAGTACTTC CASSYRQGVYEQYF
NA TRBD1 14 TRBJ2-1 TRBV7-2 TGTGCCAGCAGCTCATACCTAACAGGGGATGAGCAGTTCTTC CASSSYLTGDEQFF
NA NA 11 TRBJ2-1 TRBV29-1 TGCAGCGTTGACCCTTTGAATGAGCAGTTCTTC CSVDPLNEQFF
NA NA 15 TRBJ2-7 TRBV7-8 TGTGCCAGCAGCTTTTACGACAGGCAACTATACGAGCAGTACTTC CASSFYDRQLYEQYF
NA TRBD1 14 TRBJ2-1 TRBV28 TGTGCCAGCAGTCCCACGCGACAGGGAAATGAGCAGTTCTTC CASSPTRQGNEQFF
NA NA 16 TRBJ1-1 TRBV5-1 TGCGCCAGCAGCTCGGGGTGGGGACAAGTTAACACTGAAGCTTTCTTT CASSSGWGQVNTEAFF
NA NA 13 TRBJ1-2 TRBV7-9 TGTGCCAGCAGCTTAGTAGGGGACTATGGCTACACCTTC CASSLVGDYGYTF
NA TRBD2 15 TRBJ2-3 TRBV11-2 TGTGCCAGCAGCGGACTAGCGGTACTCACAGATACGCAGTATTTT CASSGLAVLTDTQYF
NA TRBD2 15 TRBJ2-7 TRBV7-7 TGTGCCAGCAGCTTATCCATGGGCGGGAGCCACGAGCAGTACTTC CASSLSMGGSHEQYF
NA NA 15 TRBJ1-4 TRBV5-6 TGTGCCAGCAGCTTGGGGACAGTAGGTAATGAAAAACTGTTTTTT CASSLGTVGNEKLFF
NA TRBD2 18 TRBJ2-2 TRBV5-1 TGCGCCAGCAGCTTTAGGGGACTAGCGGGAGTGAACACCGGGGAGCTGTTTTTT CASSFRGLAGVNTGELFF
NA TRBD1 15 TRBJ1-4 TRBV5-6 TGTGCCAGCAGCGGCGGGACAGGGGGCAATGAAAAACTGTTTTTT CASSGGTGGNEKLFF
NA TRBD1 20 TRBJ2-2 TRBV28 TGTGCCAGCAGTCCCAGGGGGCAAACCCAACTCGGTAGGAACACCGGGGAGCTGTTTTTT CASSPRGQTQLGRNTGELFF
NA NA 14 TRBJ1-4 TRBV11-1 TGTGCCAGCAGCCCCCGCGCGGGGCAGGAAAAACTGTTTTTT CASSPRAGQEKLFF
NA NA 15 TRBJ2-7 TRBV30 TGTGCCTGGAGAAGGAGGCAGAAGAGCTCCTACGAGCAGTACTTC CAWRRRQKSSYEQYF
NA TRBD1 15 TRBJ2-7 TRBV19 TGTGCCAGTAGTTTAGGACAGGGGGCCTCCTACGAGCAGTACTTC CASSLGQGASYEQYF
NA NA 13 TRBJ1-2 TRBV14 TGTGCCAGCAGTCCCGGTGGAGGGACTGGCTACACCTTC CASSPGGGTGYTF
NA NA 14 TRBJ2-5 TRBV27 TGTGCCAGCAGTTTTTCGGTCGGGGGAGAGACCCAGTACTTC CASSFSVGGETQYF
NA TRBD1 15 TRBJ1-2 TRBV28 TGTGCCAGCATCGGGACAGGGGTCCCTTACTATGGCTACACCTTC CASIGTGVPYYGYTF
once NA 14 TRBJ2-7 TRBV9 TGTGCCAGCAGCCCCGGCAGGGTGAGAGACGAGCAGTACTTC CASSPGRVRDEQYF
once NA 17 TRBJ1-3 TRBV4-1 TGCGCCAGCAGCCAAAGGGGTATCGTCTTCTCTGGAAACACCATATATTTT CASSQRGIVFSGNTIYF
NA NA 18 TRBJ1-4 TRBV5-8 TGTGCCAGCAGCCCCGAGGACGGAGGTCCGGGACTCGGGGGAAAACTGTTTTTT CASSPEDGGPGLGGKLFF
NA NA 15 TRBJ2-7 TRBV10-1 TGCGCCAGCAGTGTAAGGACTAATCGAGGGTACGAGCAGTACTTC CASSVRTNRGYEQYF
NA TRBD1 14 TRBJ2-7 TRBV28 TGTGCCAGCAGTCTCGGACAGGCTCCCTACGAGCAGTACTTC CASSLGQAPYEQYF
NA NA 15 TRBJ2-7 TRBV19 TGTGCCAGTAGAGGGACACAACTACGCTCCTACGAGCAGTACTTC CASRGTQLRSYEQYF
NA TRBD1 15 TRBJ1-2 TRBV6-4 TGTGCCAGCAGACGAGAGGGGGACAGGGCCGAGGGCTACACCTTC CASRREGDRAEGYTF
NA TRBD2 14 TRBJ2-3 TRBV11-3 TGTGCCAGCAGCTTGCGGGGGGGGATAGATACGCAGTATTTT CASSLRGGIDTQYF
NA TRBD1 15 TRBJ1-4 TRBV19 TGTGCCAGTAGTGTCGTAGGGGGCTTTAATGAAAAACTGTTTTTT CASSVVGGFNEKLFF
NA NA 16 TRBJ1-4 TRBV28 TGTGCCAGCAGTTTAATGTTCGTGGAGGGTTTAGAAAAACTGTTTTTT CASSLMFVEGLEKLFF
NA NA 15 TRBJ2-2 TRBV9 TGTGCCAGCAGCGTAGGTGGGCAGTACACCGGGGAGCTGTTTTTT CASSVGGQYTGELFF
NA TRBD1 18 TRBJ2-7 TRBV10-3 TGTGCCATCAGTGAGTCCTTGGGGACAGAATCGATCACCTACGAGCAGTACTTC CAISESLGTESITYEQYF
NA NA 13 TRBJ1-1 TRBV27 TGTGCCAGCAGTACCCAGGCAGACACTGAAGCTTTCTTT CASSTQADTEAFF
once NA 13 TRBJ2-7 TRBV5-1 TGCGCCAGCAGCACCGGAGATTCCTACGAGCAGTACTTC CASSTGDSYEQYF